Shown below are 31 T cell receptor beta chains from a single sample sequenced in a study of cytomegalovirus exposure and HLA in healthy donors (dated by TCRdb to 2017 to 2019). Library creation used the immunoSEQ multiplex PCR assay. The multiplex PCR relied on a mix of 60 forward primers for TCR Vbeta segments and 13 reverse primers for TCR Jbeta segments. In its TCRdb copy, this immuneACCESS table keeps in-frame sequences only and misses some clones. Where compared with another copy, unresolved V genes explain less than half of these, and the others have no known cause. Counted in this sample were under 85,000 clones; less than 75% of them appeared once. Of the sample, roughly 9.7% is held by the ten largest clones. The source material was PBMCs. The source is a woman aged 30 to 39 in good health and CMV-seronegative.

The CDR3 coding sequence is TGTGCCAGCAGCTTAAAGGCAGGGACAGCCTACGAGCAGTACTTC. Translating gives CASSLKAGTAYEQYF. This rearrangement joins TRBV7-9 to TRBJ2-7; 7 bases line up with TRBD1. The V and J ends lost 2 bases and 2 bases, in that order; junction bases with no gene match: 6. CDR3 length: 15 residues. The V gene's germline CDR1 is SEHNR and CDR2 FQNEAQ (reference sequence).

The rearrangement uses TRBV7-9 and TRBJ2-1; 8 bases match TRBD1. Germline V gives CDR1 SEHNR, CDR2 FQNEAQ (reference sequence). The CDR3 is 16 amino acids. Unmatched junction bases numbered 18, after V lost 6 bases and J lost 11 bases. CDR3 bases: TGTGCCAGCAGTCATCCCATTGGACAGGGTACCCTAAAGCAGTTCTTC. It specifies CASSHPIGQGTLKQFF.

The V call is TRBV30, the J call TRBJ2-7, with TRBD1 matching 7 bases. This CDR3 is built from 14 residues. Germline V gene data show CDR1 as GTSNPN and CDR2 as SVGIG (reference sequence). Trimming took 0 bases from V and 4 from J; bases not matched to a gene: 6. The CDR3 DNA is TGTGCCTGGAGTGTACGACAGGGCCCGTACGAGCAGTACTTC. Translating gives CAWSVRQGPYEQYF.

In DNA, the CDR3 is TGTGCCAGCAGCTCGCGACAGGAGAAACTGTTTTTT. Translated: CASSSRQEKLFF. The chain employs TRBV13 and TRBJ1-4, with a possible D match to TRBD1 (6 bases). Trimming shortened V by 4 bases and J by 11 bases, and 11 bases separated the two germline ends. The CDR3 sequence is 12 residues long. CDR1 is PRHDT, CDR2 FYEKMQ, per germline (reference sequence).

This clone was counted a single time. This chain joins TRBV5-8 and TRBJ1-5; the match to TRBD1 covers 7 bases. CDR3 size: 17 residues. The ends lost 1 base at V and 0 bases at J; junction bases unmatched: 7. Germline assignment: CDR1 SGHTS and CDR2 YDEGEE. Written as DNA, the CDR3 is TGTGCCAGCAGCTTGAGACGGGACAGATCTAGCAATCAGCCCCAGCATTTT. Its protein product is CASSLRRDRSSNQPQHF.

The chain couples TRBV21-1 to TRBJ2-1; the table's D call TRBD2 went unverified against the DNA. TRBV21-1 is tagged as a pseudogene. This CDR3 comprises 16 residues. In DNA form, the CDR3 reads TGTGCCAGCAGAACCCTTCGGGGGGGGGTCTACAATGAGCAGTTCTTC. It codes for CASRTLRGGVYNEQFF.

V and J are TRBV28 and TRBJ1-5; D is undetermined. V dropped 6 bases and J dropped 0 bases, with 12 bases sitting between them. The V gene's germline CDR1 is MDHEN and CDR2 SYDVKM. The CDR3 extends over 15 amino acids. CDR3 in DNA: TGTGCCAGCAGACCAGGCTCAGATAGCAATCAGCCCCAGCATTTT. As protein: CASRPGSDSNQPQHF. Based on the CDR3 plus reference TRBV28 and TRBJ1-5, the full variable domain is DVKVTQSSRYLVKRTGEKVFLECVQDMDHENMFWYRQDPGLGLRLIYFSYDVKMKEKGDIPEGYSVSREKKERFSLILESASTNQTSMYLCASRPGSDSNQPQHFGDGTRLSIL.

The CDR3, as DNA: TGTGCCAGCAGTCGAGGACAGTGGGCTCAGCCCCAGCATTTT. Translating gives CASSRGQWAQPQHF. The genes are TRBV6-5 and TRBJ1-5; a weak D match, TRBD1 (6 bases). Trimming removed 5 bases at V and 6 bases at J, with 14 bases between. This CDR3 spans 14 amino acids. The germline V gene encodes CDR1 MNHEY and CDR2 SVGAGI.

The CDR3 sequence is CASSGTGFYEQYF. The CDR3 DNA sequence: TGTGCCAGCAGCGGGACAGGTTTCTACGAGCAGTACTTC. The chain has TRBV14 and TRBJ2-7; 8 bases map to TRBD1. CDR3 length: 13 amino acids. With 5 bases clipped from V and 3 bases from J, the junction kept 3 bases outside the gene matches. CDR1 SGHDN and CDR2 FVKESK come from the germline V gene.

CDR3: CASSSRSWGRNYGYTF. Here the CDR3 DNA reads TGTGCCAGCAGCTCGAGGTCTTGGGGGCGAAACTATGGCTACACCTTC. The genes are TRBV11-2 and TRBJ1-2; D might be TRBD1 (6 bases). The CDR3 extends over 16 amino acids. Trimming pared 4 bases from V and 2 bases from J, leaving 17 bases between. Per the germline V gene, CDR1 is SGHAT and CDR2 is FQNNGV. Filled out from reference TRBV11-2 and TRBJ1-2, the complete variable domain reads EAGVAQSPRYKIIEKRQSVAFWCNPISGHATLYWYQQILGQGPKLLIQFQNNGVVDDSQLPKDRFSAERLKGVDSTLKIQPAKLEDSAVYLCASSSRSWGRNYGYTFGSGTRLTVV.

CDR3 bases: TGTGCCAGCCGCCCGACGGAAGGGGCGCGCGGCTACACCTTC. Residues: CASRPTEGARGYTF. J is TRBJ1-2 and V is TRBV27; TRBD1 might be the D (5 bases). Per germline, CDR1 MNHEY and CDR2 SMNVEV (reference sequence). The CDR3 is 14 residues long. Trimming took 8 bases from V and 8 from J, leaving 21 bases between them.

The CDR3 sequence is CASNREPNSPLHF. The CDR3 DNA sequence: TGTGCCAGCAACAGGGAGCCCAATTCACCCCTCCACTTT. The genes are TRBV6-5 and TRBJ1-6; tentatively, D is TRBD1 (6 bases). Germline V CDR1 and CDR2: MNHEY, SVGAGI. CDR3 length equals 13 residues. V lost 7 bases, J lost 7 bases, and 11 bases lay in between.

This sequence joins TRBV5-1 and TRBJ2-7; D may be TRBD1 (5 bases). The CDR3 extends over 18 amino acids. The V end was cut by 0 bases, the J end by 0 bases, with 19 bases between. CDR1 is SGHRS and CDR2 is YFSETQ in the germline V gene. The CDR3 DNA sequence: TGCGCCAGCAGCTTGGATCTTCTGGGGCAGCGAAGCTCCTACGAGCAGTACTTC. Amino acid sequence: CASSLDLLGQRSSYEQYF. The full variable domain, with the rest looked up from reference TRBV5-1 and TRBJ2-7, is KAGVTQTPRYLIKTRGQQVTLSCSPISGHRSVSWYQQTPGQGLQFLFEYFSETQRNKGNFPGRFSGRQFSNSRSEMNVSTLELGDSALYLCASSLDLLGQRSSYEQYFGPGTRLTVT.

The CDR3 loop reads CASSGGVISNQPQHF. For the CDR3, the DNA is TGTGCCAGCAGTGGGGGGGTAATTAGCAATCAGCCCCAGCATTTT. The V call is TRBV2, the J call TRBJ1-5; tentatively, D is TRBD1 (5 bases). V was clipped by 4 bases and J by 0 bases, with 10 bases between them. Germline V lookup: CDR1 SNHLY, CDR2 FYNNEI. This CDR3 has 15 residues.

This clone appeared a few times. The J gene is TRBJ2-5, the V gene TRBV7-2; TRBD1 matches 9 bases. Per germline, CDR1 SGHTA and CDR2 FQGNSA. Unmatched junction bases numbered 5, after V lost 4 bases and J lost 5 bases. The length of the CDR3 is 14 residues. The CDR3 reads CASSSLGTGETQYF. The DNA of the CDR3 is TGTGCCAGCAGCTCGTTAGGGACAGGGGAGACCCAGTACTTC.

The chain recombines TRBV10-3 with TRBJ2-3; TRBD2 agrees at 8 bases. Unmatched junction bases numbered 17, after V lost 10 bases and J lost 5 bases. This CDR3 has 16 amino acids. The germline CDR1 and CDR2 sequences are ENHRY and SYGVKD. The CDR3 bases are TGTGCCACTCAAGCGGGGGCTCGGCCCCTGGGAGATACGCAGTATTTT. Translation gives CATQAGARPLGDTQYF.

This clone was recorded a few times. The chain carries TRBV5-1 and TRBJ2-7; 10 bases map to TRBD1. The CDR3 has 17 amino acids. J gave up 4 bases and V 0 bases, and 10 bases lay outside the gene matches. CDR1 and CDR2 from the germline V gene are SGHRS and YFSETQ. As DNA, the CDR3 is TGCGCCAGCAGCTTGGTCGGGACAGGGGATAGGTGGTACGAGCAGTACTTC. Amino acid sequence: CASSLVGTGDRWYEQYF.

The chain joins TRBV5-1 to TRBJ2-1; possibly TRBD1 for D (6 bases). The germline CDR1 and CDR2 sequences are SGHRS and YFSETQ. The CDR3 loop spans 13 amino acids. The V gene lost 4 bases and the J gene lost 12 bases, with 17 bases spanning the gap. CDR3 bases: TGCGCCAGCAGCCCCAGCAGCCAACAGGGGCAGTTCTTC. It codes for CASSPSSQQGQFF.

V gene TRBV7-6 combines with J gene TRBJ1-1, with TRBD1 as a possible D gene (6 bases). V was clipped by 2 bases and J by 7 bases, with 17 bases between them. Germline-derived CDR1 and CDR2 are SGHVS and FNYEAQ. CDR3 size: 15 residues. The CDR3 nucleotides are TGTGCCAGCAGCTTATCTCCGGACAGAGTAAATGAAGCTTTCTTT. Amino acid sequence: CASSLSPDRVNEAFF.

The gene calls are TRBV18 and TRBJ2-1, with 8 bases that match TRBD1. The CDR3 extends over 13 amino acids. Per the germline V gene, CDR1 is KGHSH and CDR2 is LQKENI. Trimming at V came to 4 bases and at J to 7 bases, leaving 3 bases not matched to a gene. CDR3 sequence (DNA): TGTGCCAGCTCACAGGACAGGGAGAATGAGCAGTTCTTC. This gives the protein CASSQDRENEQFF. Variable domain in full (rest from reference TRBV18 and TRBJ2-1): NAGVMQNPRHLVRRRGQEARLRCSPMKGHSHVYWYRQLPEEGLKFMVYLQKENIIDESGMPKERFSAEFPKEGPSILRIQQVVRGDSAAYFCASSQDRENEQFFGPGTRLTVL.

V usage is TRBV1 and J usage is TRBJ2-7; no DNA check was done on the table's D call, TRBD1. TRBV1 is recorded as a pseudogene. This CDR3 has 11 residues. The CDR3 DNA sequence: TGCACTGAAGAGGGGGTCCACGAGCAGTACTTC. Protein: CTEEGVHEQYF.

The chain uses TRBV7-3 and TRBJ2-1; TRBD2 is a possible D gene (5 bases). V was cut by 2 bases and J by 4 bases, with 12 bases left in between. From germline, CDR1 is SGHTA and CDR2 FQGTGA. There are 15 residues in the CDR3. CDR3 nucleotides: TGTGCCAGCAGCTTATTCGACTACCCTTACAATGAGCAGTTCTTC. It encodes CASSLFDYPYNEQFF.

The V and J genes are TRBV7-9 and TRBJ2-7; perhaps TRBD1 as D (6 bases). The ends were cut back, 1 base at V and 5 bases at J, with 12 bases in the middle. Germline V lookup: CDR1 SEHNR, CDR2 FQNEAQ (reference sequence). The CDR3 consists of 14 residues. DNA of the CDR3: TGTGCCAGCAGCTTAGTGGGGGCGAGAGACGAGCAGTACTTC. It codes for CASSLVGARDEQYF.

This chain joins TRBV28 and TRBJ2-3; 8 bases fit TRBD2. The germline CDR1 and CDR2 sequences are MDHEN and SYDVKM. Trimming removed 6 bases from V and 5 bases from J; junction bases left unmatched: 10. This CDR3 has 15 residues. The CDR3 nucleotides read TGTGCCAGCAGCCTCCCCAGCGGGGGCAGAGATACGCAGTATTTT. As protein: CASSLPSGGRDTQYF.

The chain is built from TRBV5-1 and TRBJ2-1; 11 bases match TRBD2. Germline CDR1 and CDR2: SGHRS and YFSETQ. V trimming: 1 base; J trimming: 1 base; junction bases outside the gene matches: 1. This CDR3 is 16 amino acids long. The CDR3: CASSLRLAGSYNEQFF. In DNA, the CDR3 is TGCGCCAGCAGCTTGAGACTAGCGGGGTCCTACAATGAGCAGTTCTTC.

This clone was seen more than once but under ten times. The chain links TRBV4-3 to TRBJ1-1; possibly TRBD1 for D (5 bases). V was shortened by 0 bases and J by 4 bases, with 15 bases between the two germline ends. The CDR3 sequence is 16 residues long. The germline CDR1 and CDR2 sequences are LGHNA and YSLEER. For the CDR3, the DNA is TGCGCCAGCAGCCAAGATTTGGGGCAGGGTATCACTGAAGCTTTCTTT. Translating it yields CASSQDLGQGITEAFF.

The chain couples TRBV27 to TRBJ2-7, with TRBD2 identical over 10 bases. Germline V lookup: CDR1 MNHEY, CDR2 SMNVEV (reference sequence). CDR3 length equals 16 residues. V lost 5 bases, J lost 7 bases, and 14 bases stayed unmatched. The CDR3 nucleotides are TGTGCCAGCAGTAGCACCGGGACTAGCGTAGCGGGTGAGCAGTACTTC. This sequence encodes CASSSTGTSVAGEQYF.

V is TRBV28 and J is TRBJ1-2, with 10 bases identical to TRBD1. Germline V gene sequence: CDR1 MDHEN, CDR2 SYDVKM. The CDR3 covers 13 residues. After removal of 8 bases from V and 3 bases from J, the junction contained 3 bases not matched to a gene. CDR3 nucleotide sequence: TGTGCCAGCCAGGGACAGGGGCACTATGGCTACACCTTC. This encodes CASQGQGHYGYTF.

The rearrangement joins TRBV9 to TRBJ1-4; TRBD1 agrees at 7 bases. Looked up from germline, CDR1 is SGDLS and CDR2 is YYNGEE. After removal of 4 bases from V and 7 bases from J, the junction contained 7 bases not matched to a gene. The CDR3 contains 14 residues. CDR3 nucleotide sequence: TGTGCCAGCAGCTTTTCAGGGGGGACTGAAAAACTGTTTTTT. This encodes CASSFSGGTEKLFF.

V and J are TRBV29-1 and TRBJ1-1; D unclear. CDR1 is SQVTM, CDR2 ANQGSEA, per germline. The CDR3 runs 13 residues. V dropped 7 bases and J dropped 1 base, with 13 bases sitting between them. This CDR3 reads CSAHWRRNTEAFF. In nucleotides, the CDR3 is TGCAGCGCCCATTGGAGACGGAACACTGAAGCTTTCTTT.

In DNA form, the CDR3 reads TGTGCCAGTAGTATATATGCGACAGGCTACAGCTCCTATAATTCACCCCTCCACTTT. Amino acids: CASSIYATGYSSYNSPLHF. The chain employs TRBV19 and TRBJ1-6, with D perhaps TRBD1 (6 bases). Germline CDR1 LNHDA, CDR2 SQIVND (reference sequence). V was pared by 2 bases and J by 0 bases, with 17 bases between. The CDR3 extends over 19 amino acids.